Following are 26 T cell receptor beta chains from one sample sequenced in a study of shared clonotypes between healthy human individuals. Assay: immunoSEQ multiplex PCR; the TCRdb copy retains only in-frame clones and omits some. The sample has over a million clones, roughly 80% seen once. The sequenced sample consisted of memory CD4+ T cells sorted from blood. As to subset: CD45RA-negative fraction. The receptors here all came from a man between 18 and 35 years old in good health.

With regard to this clone: The sample has other DNA sequences that encode this CDR3 too. The gene calls are TRBV5-1 and TRBJ1-2; no firm D call. Trimming cost V 4 bases and J 4 bases, with 8 bases left between them. This CDR3 region has 12 residues. Germline CDR1 is SGHRS and CDR2 is YFSETQ. The CDR3 spells CASSPDRYGYTF. The CDR3, as DNA: TGCGCCAGCAGCCCGGACCGCTATGGCTACACCTTC.

The chain has TRBV11-2 and TRBJ2-7, with D possibly matching TRBD1 (6 bases). Deletions cut 2 bases from V and 0 bases from J, with 14 bases between. The CDR3 covers 16 residues. Germline-derived CDR1 and CDR2 are SGHAT and FQNNGV. The DNA for the CDR3 is TGTGCCAGCAGCTTATATTGGGGGCTCGACTCCTACGAGCAGTACTTC. It specifies CASSLYWGLDSYEQYF.

J is TRBJ2-7 and V is TRBV13; 9 bases line up with TRBD2. The junction had 9 bases not matched to a gene; V was cut back by 6 bases and J by 6 bases. There are 14 residues in the CDR3. CDR1 PRHDT and CDR2 FYEKMQ come from the germline V gene (reference sequence). CDR3 nucleotide sequence: TGTGCCAGCAGGAGAACCGGGACTAGCCCCGAGCAGTACTTC. It is translated as CASRRTGTSPEQYF.

The CDR3 here is CASRLGDPHYGYTF. CDR3 in DNA: TGTGCAAGTCGCTTAGGGGACCCTCACTATGGCTACACCTTC. The V call is TRBV12-2, the J call TRBJ1-2. TRBV12-2 is tagged as a pseudogene. The CDR3 contains 14 residues.

The rearrangement uses TRBV29-1 and TRBJ2-7; D is undetermined. Germline CDR1 reads SQVTM; CDR2 reads ANQGSEA. The V and J ends lost 0 bases and 3 bases respectively, with 3 bases between them. This CDR3 contains 11 residues. The CDR3 region is CSVEEGYEQYF. The CDR3 nucleotides read TGCAGCGTTGAAGAGGGCTACGAGCAGTACTTC.

Note on this clone: The same CDR3 is also encoded by other DNA sequences in this sample. The rearrangement uses TRBV10-3 and TRBJ2-7, with 7 bases aligning to TRBD1. Trimming at V came to 8 bases and at J to 0 bases, leaving 1 base not matched to a gene. CDR3 length: 12 amino acids. Per the germline V gene, CDR1 is ENHRY and CDR2 is SYGVKD. Here the CDR3 reads CAIGTVSYEQYF. The CDR3 DNA sequence: TGTGCCATCGGGACAGTCTCCTACGAGCAGTACTTC.

A few counts support this clone. The V and J genes are TRBV7-2 and TRBJ1-6; D perhaps matches TRBD1 (5 bases). The CDR3 length is 19 residues. V dropped 2 bases and J dropped 0 bases, with 17 bases sitting between them. Per the germline V gene, CDR1 is SGHTA and CDR2 is FQGNSA. Here the CDR3 reads CASSLQGRVKSSYNSPLHF. CDR3 in DNA: TGTGCCAGCAGCTTACAGGGCAGGGTTAAAAGCTCCTATAATTCACCCCTCCACTTT.

The CDR3 bases are TGTGCCAGCAGCCGAACCTCAGCGGGAGTGCACGAGCAGTACTTC. Translation gives CASSRTSAGVHEQYF. The chain couples TRBV7-9 to TRBJ2-7; 8 nucleotides agree with TRBD2. Germline V gene data show CDR1 as SEHNR and CDR2 as FQNEAQ (reference sequence). The CDR3 contains 15 residues. The V gene end was trimmed by 5 bases and the J gene end by 5 bases; junction bases not matched to a gene: 11.

The chain joins TRBV30 to TRBJ2-2; D not resolved. V lost 3 bases and J lost 5, with 10 bases in between. Germline-derived CDR1 and CDR2 are GTSNPN and SVGIG (reference sequence). This CDR3 is 13 amino acids long. The CDR3 DNA sequence: TGTGCCTGGAGGGGCGTCAGTACCGGGGAGCTGTTTTTT. Its protein is CAWRGVSTGELFF.

This rearrangement joins TRBV5-1 to TRBJ2-5; D uncertain. The CDR3 is made up of 14 amino acids. V lost 3 bases and J 5 bases, leaving 14 bases between the germline ends. The V gene's germline CDR1 is SGHRS and CDR2 YFSETQ. Written as DNA, the CDR3 is TGCGCCAGCAGCTCCACGATCGTTTGGGAGACCCAGTACTTC. This codes for CASSSTIVWETQYF.

The sample holds a few counts of this clone. The chain employs TRBV19 and TRBJ1-2, with D possibly TRBD1 on 5 matching bases. The CDR3 totals 15 residues. Trimming left V 3 bases short and J 4 bases short, with 15 bases between. Germline V gene data show CDR1 as LNHDA and CDR2 as SQIVND (reference sequence). CDR3 protein: CASSIIGAGSYGYTF. The CDR3 bases are TGTGCCAGTAGTATCATTGGGGCCGGTAGCTATGGCTACACCTTC.

The chain has TRBV2 and TRBJ2-1; 9 bases align to TRBD2. Germline CDR1 and CDR2: SNHLY and FYNNEI. V lost 6 bases, J lost 4 bases, and 7 bases stayed unmatched. The CDR3 is 15 amino acids. CDR3 in DNA: TGTGCCAGCAGAATTAGCGGGAGCCCTTACAATGAGCAGTTCTTC. As protein: CASRISGSPYNEQFF.

This clone was detected ten times or more. The CDR3 DNA is TGTGCCAGCAGCTTAAACAGGGAGACCCAGTACTTC. It is translated as CASSLNRETQYF. The chain couples TRBV7-9 to TRBJ2-5, with a weak D call TRBD1 (5 bases). Germline lookup yields CDR1 SEHNR and CDR2 FQNEAQ (reference sequence). The CDR3 has 12 amino acids. V was cut by 2 bases and J by 5 bases, with 6 bases left in between.

This clone was found a few times. V usage is TRBV2 and J usage is TRBJ2-3, with D tentatively TRBD1 (5 bases). The ends were cut back, 5 bases at V and 2 bases at J, with 11 bases in the middle. The CDR3 sequence is 14 residues long. Looked up from germline, CDR1 is SNHLY and CDR2 is FYNNEI. CDR3 region: CASSQLTDTDTQYF. As DNA, the CDR3 is TGTGCCAGCAGTCAACTGACAGACACAGATACGCAGTATTTT.

The genes are TRBV2 and TRBJ1-2; 8 nucleotides align to TRBD1. Germline V lookup: CDR1 SNHLY, CDR2 FYNNEI. The CDR3 is 13 amino acids. The junction had 9 bases not matched to a gene; V was cut back by 8 bases and J by 7 bases. CDR3 amino acids: CASRQGAGGGYTF. In DNA form, the CDR3 reads TGTGCCAGCCGTCAGGGGGCGGGCGGTGGCTACACCTTC.

The chain links TRBV4-3 to TRBJ2-2; 13 nucleotides line up with TRBD2. CDR1 and CDR2 (germline): LGHNA, YSLEER. The CDR3 has 19 amino acids. The V and J ends lost 0 bases and 1 base, in that order; junction bases with no gene match: 5. CDR3 nucleotides: TGCGCCAGCAGCCAAGAGAGACTAGCGGGAGGACGGAACACCGGGGAGCTGTTTTTT. Its translation: CASSQERLAGGRNTGELFF.

V and J are TRBV27 and TRBJ2-1, with D possibly TRBD1 on 6 matching bases. Trimming cost V 6 bases and J 10 bases, with 19 bases left between them. In germline, CDR1 is MNHEY, CDR2 SMNVEV (reference sequence). CDR3 size: 14 residues. The CDR3 DNA follows: TGTGCCAGCAGCCGAGAAAAGGACAGAGGGGAGCAGTTCTTC. Translation: CASSREKDRGEQFF.

The chain joins TRBV14 to TRBJ2-5; perhaps TRBD2 as D (5 bases). Germline assignment: CDR1 SGHDN and CDR2 FVKESK. This CDR3 has 15 amino acids. The germline V and J ends were trimmed by 1 base and 1 base, with 10 bases remaining between them. In DNA form, the CDR3 reads TGTGCCAGCAGCCAAGTCATCGGAGGCCAAGAGACCCAGTACTTC. It yields the protein CASSQVIGGQETQYF.

There are a few counts of this clone. Additional DNA sequences in this sample encode the identical CDR3. The chain links TRBV19 to TRBJ1-6, with TRBD1 matching over 9 bases. Germline V gives CDR1 LNHDA, CDR2 SQIVND (reference sequence). The CDR3 extends over 15 amino acids. With 6 bases clipped from V and 0 bases from J, the junction kept 0 bases outside the gene matches. CDR3 amino acids: CASRDRGSYNSPLHF. In DNA form, the CDR3 reads TGTGCCAGTAGGGACAGGGGCTCCTATAATTCACCCCTCCACTTT.

In this sample, this clone turned up a few times. The rearrangement joins TRBV11-3 to TRBJ2-7; TRBD2 agrees at 12 bases. The germline gives CDR1 SGHNT, CDR2 YENEEA. The V gene end was trimmed by 5 bases and the J gene end by 0 bases; junction bases not matched to a gene: 2. This CDR3 spans 15 amino acids. The CDR3 DNA is TGTGCCAGCAGCCTGACTAGCGGGAGCTCCTACGAGCAGTACTTC. The encoded protein is CASSLTSGSSYEQYF.

The V call is TRBV19, the J call TRBJ1-2, with TRBD1 identical over 8 bases. The V and J ends lost 5 bases and 4 bases, in that order; junction bases with no gene match: 3. The CDR3 has 13 residues. Germline CDR1 is LNHDA and CDR2 is SQIVND (reference sequence). Here the CDR3 DNA reads TGTGCCAGTAGTGGACAGGGATTCTATGGCTACACCTTC. This encodes CASSGQGFYGYTF.

J is TRBJ2-5 and V is TRBV2; TRBD1 is a possible D gene (5 bases). This CDR3 region has 12 residues. V lost 10 bases, J lost 2 bases, and 11 bases lay in between. CDR1 is SNHLY and CDR2 is FYNNEI in the germline V gene. The CDR3, as DNA: TGTGCCACCACACAGGAACAAGAGACCCAGTACTTC. This codes for CATTQEQETQYF.

This chain joins TRBV11-3 and TRBJ2-2; D remains unclear. V was shortened by 3 bases and J by 6 bases, with 8 bases between the two germline ends. The CDR3 is made up of 13 amino acids. The V gene's germline CDR1 is SGHNT and CDR2 YENEEA. CDR3 amino acids: CASSFHRSGELFF. CDR3 nucleotides: TGTGCCAGCAGCTTCCACCGTTCCGGGGAGCTGTTTTTT. Variable domain in full (rest from reference TRBV11-3 and TRBJ2-2): EAGVVQSPRYKIIEKKQPVAFWCNPISGHNTLYWYLQNLGQGPELLIRYENEEAVDDSQLPKDRFSAERLKGVDSTLKIQPAELGDSAVYLCASSFHRSGELFFGEGSRLTVL.

This sequence joins TRBV6-4 and TRBJ2-7; unclear D gene. Germline CDR1 reads MRHNA; CDR2 reads SNTAGT. The V end lost 3 bases, the J end lost 3 bases, and 9 bases lay between the germline ends. The length of the CDR3 is 13 residues. The CDR3 sequence is CASSEELFYEQYF. The CDR3 bases are TGTGCCAGCAGTGAAGAGCTCTTCTACGAGCAGTACTTC.

This chain joins TRBV11-2 and TRBJ1-1; TRBD1 is a possible D gene (5 bases). Germline V gene data show CDR1 as SGHAT and CDR2 as FQNNGV. The CDR3 extends over 13 amino acids. V dropped 4 bases and J dropped 4 bases, with 10 bases sitting between them. The CDR3 DNA reads TGTGCCAGCAGCTCAGGGAGGCGCACTGAAGCTTTCTTT. Its translation is CASSSGRRTEAFF.

The rearrangement links TRBV21-1 to TRBJ1-5; the table names TRBD1, a call not compared with the DNA. TRBV21-1 is marked as a pseudogene. This CDR3 comprises 17 residues. The chain's CDR3 is CASSLMKGQGARQPQHF. CDR3 nucleotide sequence: TGTGCCAGCAGCTTAATGAAGGGACAGGGGGCTCGTCAGCCCCAGCATTTT.